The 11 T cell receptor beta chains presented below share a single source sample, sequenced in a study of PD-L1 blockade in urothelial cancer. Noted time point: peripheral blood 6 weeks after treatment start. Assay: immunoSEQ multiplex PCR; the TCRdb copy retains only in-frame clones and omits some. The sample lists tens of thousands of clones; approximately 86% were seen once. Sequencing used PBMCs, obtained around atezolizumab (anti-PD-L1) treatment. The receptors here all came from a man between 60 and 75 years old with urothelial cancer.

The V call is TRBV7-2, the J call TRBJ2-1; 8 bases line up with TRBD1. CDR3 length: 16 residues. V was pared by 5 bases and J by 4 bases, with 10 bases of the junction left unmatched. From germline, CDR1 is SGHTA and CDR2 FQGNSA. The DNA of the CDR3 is TGTGCCAGCAGCCAGCTCGGACAGGGCCGGTACAATGAGCAGTTCTTC. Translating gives CASSQLGQGRYNEQFF.

CDR3 protein: CASSQDRTGETQYF. In DNA form, the CDR3 reads TGTGCCAGCAGCCAAGATAGAACGGGAGAGACCCAGTACTTC. The rearrangement uses TRBV4-2 and TRBJ2-5; D is uncertain. V dropped 0 bases and J dropped 4 bases, with 9 bases sitting between them. The germline V gene has CDR1 LGHNA and CDR2 YNFKEQ. The CDR3 extends over 14 amino acids.

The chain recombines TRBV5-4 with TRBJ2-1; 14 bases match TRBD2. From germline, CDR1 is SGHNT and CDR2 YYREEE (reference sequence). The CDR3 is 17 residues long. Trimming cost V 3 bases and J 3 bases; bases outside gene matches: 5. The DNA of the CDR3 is TGTGCCAGCAGCTCCGGGACTAGCGGGAGAAACTACAATGAGCAGTTCTTC. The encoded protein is CASSSGTSGRNYNEQFF.

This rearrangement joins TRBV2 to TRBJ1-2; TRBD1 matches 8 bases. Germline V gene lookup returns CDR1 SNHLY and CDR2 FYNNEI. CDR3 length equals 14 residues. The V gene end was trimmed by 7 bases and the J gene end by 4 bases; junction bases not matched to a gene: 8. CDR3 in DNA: TGTGCCAGCATTCCGGGACAGGCGATCTATGGCTACACCTTC. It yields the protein CASIPGQAIYGYTF.

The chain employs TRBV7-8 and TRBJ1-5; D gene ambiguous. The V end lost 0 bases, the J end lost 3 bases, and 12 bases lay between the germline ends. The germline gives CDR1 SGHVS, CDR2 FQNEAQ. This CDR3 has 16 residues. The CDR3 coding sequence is TGTGCCAGCAGCTTAGCGCAAATGACACACAATCAGCCCCAGCATTTT. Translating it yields CASSLAQMTHNQPQHF.

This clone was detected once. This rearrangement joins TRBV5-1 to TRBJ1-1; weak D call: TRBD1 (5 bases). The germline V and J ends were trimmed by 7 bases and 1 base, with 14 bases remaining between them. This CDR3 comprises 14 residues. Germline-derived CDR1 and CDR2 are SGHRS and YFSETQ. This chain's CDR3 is CASAPGGGNTEAFF. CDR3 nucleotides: TGCGCCAGCGCCCCGGGGGGTGGGAACACTGAAGCTTTCTTT.

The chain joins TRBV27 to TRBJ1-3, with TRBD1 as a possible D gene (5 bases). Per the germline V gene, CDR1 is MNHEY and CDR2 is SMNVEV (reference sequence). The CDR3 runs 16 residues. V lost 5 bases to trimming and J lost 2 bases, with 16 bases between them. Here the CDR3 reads CASSLAGGTAGNTIYF. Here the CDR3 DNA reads TGTGCCAGCAGTCTGGCCGGAGGGACGGCTGGAAACACCATATATTTT.

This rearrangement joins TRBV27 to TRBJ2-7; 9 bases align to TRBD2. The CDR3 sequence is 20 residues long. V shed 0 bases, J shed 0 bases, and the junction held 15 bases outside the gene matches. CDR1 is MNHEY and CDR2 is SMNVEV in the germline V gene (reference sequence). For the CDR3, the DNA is TGTGCCAGCAGTTTATCGGGGGGAGGTAGCGGGAGAGGCCACTCCTACGAGCAGTACTTC. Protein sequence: CASSLSGGGSGRGHSYEQYF.

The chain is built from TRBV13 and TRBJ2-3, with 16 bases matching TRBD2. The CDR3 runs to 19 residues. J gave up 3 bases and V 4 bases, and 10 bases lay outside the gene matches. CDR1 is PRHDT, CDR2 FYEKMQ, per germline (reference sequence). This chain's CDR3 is CASSSGLAGGPAGTDTQYF. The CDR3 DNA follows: TGTGCCAGCAGCTCGGGACTAGCGGGAGGGCCAGCGGGGACAGATACGCAGTATTTT.

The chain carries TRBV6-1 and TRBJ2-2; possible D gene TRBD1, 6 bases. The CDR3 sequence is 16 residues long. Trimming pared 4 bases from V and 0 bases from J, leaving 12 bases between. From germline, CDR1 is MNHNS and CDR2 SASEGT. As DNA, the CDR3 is TGTGCCAGCAGTGCTACAGGGCCCACGAACACCGGGGAGCTGTTTTTT. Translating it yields CASSATGPTNTGELFF.

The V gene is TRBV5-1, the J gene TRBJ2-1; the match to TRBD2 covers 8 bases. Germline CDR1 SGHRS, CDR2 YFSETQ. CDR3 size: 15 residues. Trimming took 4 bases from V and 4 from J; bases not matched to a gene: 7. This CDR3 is CASSQATSGYNEQFF. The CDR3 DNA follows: TGCGCCAGCAGCCAGGCTACTAGCGGATACAATGAGCAGTTCTTC.